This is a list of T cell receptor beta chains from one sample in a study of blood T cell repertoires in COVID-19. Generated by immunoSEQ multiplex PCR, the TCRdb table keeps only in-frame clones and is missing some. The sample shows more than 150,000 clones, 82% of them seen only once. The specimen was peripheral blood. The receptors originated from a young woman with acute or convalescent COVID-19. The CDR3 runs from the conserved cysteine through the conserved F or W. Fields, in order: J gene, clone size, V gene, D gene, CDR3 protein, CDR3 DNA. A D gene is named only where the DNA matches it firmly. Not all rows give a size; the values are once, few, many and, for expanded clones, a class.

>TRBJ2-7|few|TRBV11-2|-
CASSRLGQGFEQYF
TGTGCCAGCAGCCGACTAGGACAAGGCTTCGAGCAGTACTTC
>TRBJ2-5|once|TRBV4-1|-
CASSHPPTWPWTQYF
TGCGCCAGCAGCCACCCACCGACTTGGCCGTGGACCCAGTACTTC
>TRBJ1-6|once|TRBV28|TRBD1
CASSFSDRVNSPLHF
TGTGCCAGCAGTTTCAGCGACAGGGTAAATTCACCCCTCCACTTT
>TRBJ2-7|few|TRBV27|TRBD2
CASSFTGTSGSYEQYF
TGTGCCAGCAGTTTCACCGGGACTAGCGGCTCCTACGAGCAGTACTTC
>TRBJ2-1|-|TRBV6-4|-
CASSDSASSNEQFF
TGTGCCAGCAGTGACTCGGCTAGCTCCAATGAGCAGTTCTTC
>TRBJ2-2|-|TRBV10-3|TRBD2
CASGLGGTNTGELFF
TGTGCCTCCGGGCTCGGGGGGACTAACACCGGGGAGCTGTTTTTT
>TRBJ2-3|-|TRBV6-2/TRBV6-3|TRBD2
CASSPGLVRDTQYF
TGTGCCAGCAGTCCGGGACTAGTAAGAGATACGCAGTATTTT
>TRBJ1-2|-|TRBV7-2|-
CASSLELTVPNYGYTF
TGTGCCAGCAGCTTAGAGTTGACAGTTCCTAACTATGGCTACACCTTC
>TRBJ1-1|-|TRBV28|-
CASSFYSPVKNTEAFF
TGTGCCAGCAGTTTCTACTCCCCTGTGAAGAACACTGAAGCTTTCTTT
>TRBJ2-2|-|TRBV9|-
CASSVARPHTGELFF
TGTGCCAGCAGCGTAGCCAGGCCCCACACCGGGGAGCTGTTTTTT
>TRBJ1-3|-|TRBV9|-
CASSVTGPSSGNTIYF
TGTGCCAGCAGCGTAACAGGGCCCTCCTCTGGAAACACCATATATTTT
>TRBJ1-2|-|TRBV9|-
CASSVSRDYGYTF
TGTGCCAGCAGCGTCTCCAGGGACTATGGCTACACCTTC
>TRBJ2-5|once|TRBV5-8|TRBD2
CASSLWGGRVIETQYF
TGTGCCAGCAGCTTGTGGGGCGGGAGGGTAATAGAGACCCAGTACTTC
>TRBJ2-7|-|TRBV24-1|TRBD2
CATSLVGTSGRDTYEQYF
TGTGCCACCAGTTTGGTGGGGACTAGCGGGAGGGATACCTACGAGCAGTACTTC
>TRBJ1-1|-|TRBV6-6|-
CASREGLGTEAFF
TGTGCCAGCAGAGAGGGTTTGGGGACTGAAGCTTTCTTT
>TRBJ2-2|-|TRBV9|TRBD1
CASSRQGAETGELFF
TGTGCCAGCAGTCGACAGGGGGCGGAAACCGGGGAGCTGTTTTTT
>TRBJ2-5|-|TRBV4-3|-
CASSQDRDFQETQYF
TGCGCCAGCAGCCAAGATCGGGACTTTCAAGAGACCCAGTACTTC
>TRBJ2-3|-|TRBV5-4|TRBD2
CASTAGGSTDTQYF
TGTGCCAGCACCGCGGGAGGATCCACAGATACGCAGTATTTT
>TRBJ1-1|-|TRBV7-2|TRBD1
CASSSDRGGNTEAFF
TGTGCCAGCAGCTCCGACAGGGGTGGGAACACTGAAGCTTTCTTT
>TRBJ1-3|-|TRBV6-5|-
CASSYNNPYSGNTIYF
TGTGCCAGCAGTTACAACAACCCGTACTCTGGAAACACCATATATTTT
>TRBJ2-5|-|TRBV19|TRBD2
CASSMGRGREETQYF
TGTGCCAGTAGTATGGGGCGAGGGAGGGAAGAGACCCAGTACTTC
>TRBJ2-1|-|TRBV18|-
CASSPRVGEEEQFF
TGTGCCAGCTCACCGCGTGTCGGGGAGGAGGAGCAGTTCTTC
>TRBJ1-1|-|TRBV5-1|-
CASSLGDISKAFF
TGCGCCAGCAGCTTGGGGGACATTAGTAAAGCTTTCTTT
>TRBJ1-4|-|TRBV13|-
CASSLQRFTGQSYEKLFF
TGTGCCAGCAGCTTACAACGGTTCACAGGACAAAGTTATGAAAAACTGTTTTTT
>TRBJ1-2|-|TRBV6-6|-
CASSYSKGVYGYTF
TGTGCCAGCAGTTACTCGAAGGGGGTCTATGGCTACACCTTC
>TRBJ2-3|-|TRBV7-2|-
CASTEQGRTDTQYF
TGTGCCAGCACCGAACAGGGTCGAACAGATACGCAGTATTTT
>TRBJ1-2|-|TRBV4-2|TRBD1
CASSSRGTGVSDTF
TGTGCCAGCAGCTCTCGGGGGACAGGGGTTTCTGACACCTTC
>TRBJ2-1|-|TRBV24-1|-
CATSDLKRESSYNEQFF
TGTGCCACCAGTGATCTGAAACGGGAATCCTCCTACAATGAGCAGTTCTTC
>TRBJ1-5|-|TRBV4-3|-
CASSQESGYQPQHF
TGCGCCAGCAGCCAAGAGTCAGGGTATCAGCCCCAGCATTTT
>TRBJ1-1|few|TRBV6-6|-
CASSPEGLGGAFF
TGTGCCAGCAGCCCCGAAGGACTGGGGGGGGCTTTCTTT
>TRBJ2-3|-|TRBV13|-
CASSPGVPLGTDTQYF
TGTGCCAGCAGCCCGGGAGTTCCATTGGGCACAGATACGCAGTATTTT
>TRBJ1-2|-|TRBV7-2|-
CASSSWETGGGGYGYTF
TGTGCCAGCAGCTCATGGGAAACGGGGGGCGGCGGCTATGGCTACACCTTC
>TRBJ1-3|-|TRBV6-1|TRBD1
CASSEGTRGLHSGNTIYF
TGTGCCAGCAGTGAAGGTACCAGGGGGCTCCACTCTGGAAACACCATATATTTT
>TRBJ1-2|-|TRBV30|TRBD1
CAWTQGAHGYTF
TGTGCCTGGACTCAGGGGGCGCACGGCTACACCTTC
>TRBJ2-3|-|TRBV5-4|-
CASSRGSGDTQYF
TGTGCCAGCAGCAGGGGAAGTGGCGATACGCAGTATTTT
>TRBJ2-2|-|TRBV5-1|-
CASSFDGAGELFF
TGCGCCAGCAGCTTTGACGGGGCCGGGGAGCTGTTTTTT
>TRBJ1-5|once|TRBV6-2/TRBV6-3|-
CASSYSIFQGFGGGQPQHF
TGTGCCAGCAGTTACTCGATCTTTCAGGGGTTTGGGGGCGGTCAGCCCCAGCATTTT
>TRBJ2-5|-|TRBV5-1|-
CASSGSKGETQYF
TGCGCCAGCAGTGGCAGTAAGGGGGAGACCCAGTACTTC
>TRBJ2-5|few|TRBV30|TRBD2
CAWSVWLAGVGSQTQYF
TGTGCCTGGAGTGTATGGTTAGCGGGTGTTGGTTCGCAGACCCAGTACTTC
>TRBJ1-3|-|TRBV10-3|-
CAIEGSGNTIYF
TGTGCCATCGAGGGATCTGGAAACACCATATATTTT
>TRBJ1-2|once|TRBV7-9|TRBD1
CASSAYRGGYGYTF
TGTGCCAGCAGCGCCTACAGGGGAGGCTATGGCTACACCTTC
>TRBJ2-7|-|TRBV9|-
CASSVAGLSYEQYF
TGTGCCAGCAGCGTAGCCGGACTCTCCTACGAGCAGTACTTC
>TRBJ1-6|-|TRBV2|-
CASSRDSGYGSPLHF
TGTGCCAGCAGTCGGGACTCGGGCTACGGTTCACCCCTCCACTTT
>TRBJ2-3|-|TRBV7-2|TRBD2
CASSVRLASTDTQYF
TGTGCCAGCAGCGTGAGACTAGCTAGCACAGATACGCAGTATTTT
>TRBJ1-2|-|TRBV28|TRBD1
CASSSYPTGEGYTF
TGTGCCAGCAGTTCGTACCCGACAGGGGAGGGCTACACCTTC
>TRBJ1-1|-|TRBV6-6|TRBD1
CASKRTGMNTEAFF
TGTGCCAGCAAAAGGACAGGGATGAACACTGAAGCTTTCTTT
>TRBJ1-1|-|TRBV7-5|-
CARSAGAFNTEAFF
TGTGCCAGAAGCGCTGGGGCGTTTAACACTGAAGCTTTCTTT
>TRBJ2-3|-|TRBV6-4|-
CASSDSPDFSTDTQYF
TGTGCCAGCAGTGACTCTCCTGACTTTTCCACAGATACGCAGTATTTT
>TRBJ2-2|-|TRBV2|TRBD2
CASSVGRAGELFF
TGTGCCAGCAGTGTCGGGAGGGCGGGGGAGCTGTTTTTT
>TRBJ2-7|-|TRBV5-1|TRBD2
CASSSGLPSYEQYF
TGCGCCAGCAGCTCGGGACTACCGAGCTACGAGCAGTACTTC
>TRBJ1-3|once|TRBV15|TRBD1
CATSREGQGAGNTIYF
TGTGCCACCAGCAGGGAAGGACAGGGCGCGGGAAACACCATATATTTT
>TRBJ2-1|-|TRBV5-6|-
CASSGRVMAHGEQFF
TGTGCCAGCAGCGGCAGGGTAATGGCGCACGGTGAGCAGTTCTTC
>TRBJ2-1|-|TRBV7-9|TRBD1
CASSELRGQGASNEQFF
TGTGCCAGCAGCGAATTACGGGGACAGGGGGCGAGTAATGAGCAGTTCTTC
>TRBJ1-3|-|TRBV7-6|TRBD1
CASSLKPGQGGNTIYF
TGTGCCAGCAGCTTAAAACCCGGACAGGGAGGAAACACCATATATTTT
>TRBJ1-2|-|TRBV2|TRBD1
CASRQGQNYGYTF
TGTGCCAGCAGACAGGGACAGAACTATGGCTACACCTTC
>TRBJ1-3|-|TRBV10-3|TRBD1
CAISKGTGGKSSGNTIYF
TGTGCCATCAGTAAAGGGACAGGGGGAAAGAGCTCTGGAAACACCATATATTTT
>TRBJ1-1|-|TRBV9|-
CASSVGTGFTNTEAFF
TGTGCCAGCAGCGTAGGTACAGGTTTTACGAACACTGAAGCTTTCTTT
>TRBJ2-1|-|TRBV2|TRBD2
CASSGGALNEQFF
TGTGCCAGTAGCGGGGGGGCCCTCAATGAGCAGTTCTTC
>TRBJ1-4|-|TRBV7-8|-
CASSFVRTVGGRKLFF
TGTGCCAGCAGCTTCGTAAGGACAGTCGGCGGGCGAAAACTGTTTTTT